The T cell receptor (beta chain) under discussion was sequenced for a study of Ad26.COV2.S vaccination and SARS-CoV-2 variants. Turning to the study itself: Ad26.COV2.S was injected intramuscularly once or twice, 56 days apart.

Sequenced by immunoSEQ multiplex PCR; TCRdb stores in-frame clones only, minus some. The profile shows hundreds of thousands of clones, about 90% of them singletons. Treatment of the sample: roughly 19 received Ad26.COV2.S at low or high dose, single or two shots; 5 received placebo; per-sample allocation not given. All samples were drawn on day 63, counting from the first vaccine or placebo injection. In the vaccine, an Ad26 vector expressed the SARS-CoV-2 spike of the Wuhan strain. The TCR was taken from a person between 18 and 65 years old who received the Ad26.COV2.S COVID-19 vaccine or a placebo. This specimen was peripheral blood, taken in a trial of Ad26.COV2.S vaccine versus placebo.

CDR3 region: CASSVDWGESTGYTF. The CDR3 DNA follows: TGTGCCAGCAGCGTAGATTGGGGGGAGTCGACTGGCTACACCTTC. This rearrangement joins TRBV9 to TRBJ1-2; tentative D call: TRBD1 (5 bases). CDR1 is SGDLS and CDR2 is YYNGEE in the germline V gene. V was clipped by 0 bases and J by 7 bases, with 16 bases between them. The CDR3 has 15 amino acids.